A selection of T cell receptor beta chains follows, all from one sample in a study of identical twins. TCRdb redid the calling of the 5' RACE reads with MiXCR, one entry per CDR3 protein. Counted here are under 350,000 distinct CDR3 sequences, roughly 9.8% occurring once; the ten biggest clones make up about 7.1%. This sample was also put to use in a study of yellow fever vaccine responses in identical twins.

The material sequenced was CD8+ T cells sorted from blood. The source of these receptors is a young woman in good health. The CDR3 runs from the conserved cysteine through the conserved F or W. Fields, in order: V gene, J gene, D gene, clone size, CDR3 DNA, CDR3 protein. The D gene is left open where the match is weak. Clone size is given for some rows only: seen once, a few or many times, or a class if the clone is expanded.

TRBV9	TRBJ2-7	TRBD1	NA	TGTGCCAGCAGCGCAGCTCAGGGACAGGGGGCTTGGGAGCAGTACTTC	CASSAAQGQGAWEQYF
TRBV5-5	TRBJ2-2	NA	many	TGTGCCAGCAGCTTGGTGTCGCCGACCGGGGAGCTGTTTTTT	CASSLVSPTGELFF
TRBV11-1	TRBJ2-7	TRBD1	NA	TGTGCCAGCAGCGACCGGGACAGGGGGCAGGGGGGGACCTACGAGCAGTACTTC	CASSDRDRGQGGTYEQYF
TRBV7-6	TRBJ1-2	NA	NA	TGTGCCAGCAGCTTAGGTGCAGGGCCAGGTGGCTACACCTTC	CASSLGAGPGGYTF
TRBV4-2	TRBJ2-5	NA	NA	TGTGCCAGCAGCCAAGATTGGGCGACTGTACAAGAAGAGACCCAGTACTTC	CASSQDWATVQEETQYF
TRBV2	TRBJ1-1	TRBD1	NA	TGTGCCAGCAGCGAGACAGGGGGTCGGACTGAAGCTTTCTTT	CASSETGGRTEAFF
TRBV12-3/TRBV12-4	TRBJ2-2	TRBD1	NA	TGTGCCAGCAGTCACTGGACAGGGGGCATCGACGGGGAGCTGTTTTTT	CASSHWTGGIDGELFF
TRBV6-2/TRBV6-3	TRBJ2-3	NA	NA	TGTGCCAGCAGGAACGGGGCCGGAAGCACAGATACGCAGTATTTT	CASRNGAGSTDTQYF
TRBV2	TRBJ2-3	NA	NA	TGTGCCAGCACTAGGGACACTGGGGTTGCTACGCAGTATTTT	CASTRDTGVATQYF
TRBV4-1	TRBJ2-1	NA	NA	TGCGCCAGCGGAAACAATGAGCAGTTCTTC	CASGNNEQFF
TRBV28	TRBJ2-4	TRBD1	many	TGTGCCAGCAGTCCCAGGGGGATCAGGGCCAAAAACATTCAGTACTTC	CASSPRGIRAKNIQYF
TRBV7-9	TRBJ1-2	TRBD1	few	TGTGCCAGCAGCCCTCCCCGGACAGGGGTTGACTATGGCTACACCTTC	CASSPPRTGVDYGYTF
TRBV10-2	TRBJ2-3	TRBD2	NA	TGCGCCAGCGGGACTAGCGGGAACCTTTGGGATACGCAGTATTTT	CASGTSGNLWDTQYF
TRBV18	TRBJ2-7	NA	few	TGTGCCAGCTCTGACCTGCAGGATGCCTACGAGCAGTACTTC	CASSDLQDAYEQYF
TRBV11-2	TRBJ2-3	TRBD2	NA	TGTGCCAGCAGCTTAGGTGCTAGCGGCTTAAGGGAGGCAGATACGCAGTATTTT	CASSLGASGLREADTQYF
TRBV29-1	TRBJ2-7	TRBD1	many	TGCAGCGTTACGGACAGGGGGCCTTACGAGCAGTACTTC	CSVTDRGPYEQYF
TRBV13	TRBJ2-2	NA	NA	TGTGCCAGCAGCCATCGACCCGGGGAGCTGTTTTTT	CASSHRPGELFF
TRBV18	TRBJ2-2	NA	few	TGTGCCAGCTCACCACCAGCGGTTCGATTCACCGGGGAGCTGTTTTTT	CASSPPAVRFTGELFF
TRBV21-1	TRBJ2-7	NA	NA	TGTGCCAGCAGCAACGGTCCGACGGTTCCCTACGAGCAGTACTTC	CASSNGPTVPYEQYF
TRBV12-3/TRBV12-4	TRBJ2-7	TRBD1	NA	TGTGCCAGCAGTTTAGCGATGGACAGGGGGAGCGAGCAGTACTTC	CASSLAMDRGSEQYF
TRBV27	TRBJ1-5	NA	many	TGTGCCAGCAGTTCCGGTCTGAGCAATCAGCCCCAGCATTTT	CASSSGLSNQPQHF
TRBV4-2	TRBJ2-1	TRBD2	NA	TGTGCCAGCAGCCAAGATGAGACGGCGGGAGGTCCCAATGAGCAGTTCTTC	CASSQDETAGGPNEQFF
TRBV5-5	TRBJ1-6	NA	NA	TGTGCCAGCAGCTTGGACAGGCGCTCCCTCGGCCTCCACTTT	CASSLDRRSLGLHF
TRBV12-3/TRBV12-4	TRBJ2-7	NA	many	TGTGCCAGCAGTCTTAGCGCGTCCTCCTACGAGCAGTACTTC	CASSLSASSYEQYF
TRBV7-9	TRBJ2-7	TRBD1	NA	TGTGCCAGCAGCCGCCGGGACAGGGCCTCCTACGAGCAGTACTTC	CASSRRDRASYEQYF
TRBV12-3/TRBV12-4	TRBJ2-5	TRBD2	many	TGTGCCAGCGCACTCGGCGGGGGTCAAGAGACCCAGTACTTC	CASALGGGQETQYF
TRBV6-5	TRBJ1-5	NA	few	TGTGCCAGCAGTTACGGCAGGGAGGCGCTTGCCCAGCATTTT	CASSYGREALAQHF
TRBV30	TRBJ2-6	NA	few	TGTGCCGAAGGGGGGCAGGGGGAATTCTCTGGGGCCAACGTCCTGACTTTC	CAEGGQGEFSGANVLTF
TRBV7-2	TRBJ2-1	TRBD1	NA	TGTGCCAGCAGCTTTTGGGACAGGGGGCGCGGTGAGCAGTTCTTC	CASSFWDRGRGEQFF
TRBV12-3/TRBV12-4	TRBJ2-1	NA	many	TGTGCCAGCAGTTTAGGACGGACAGCCCCGTACAATGAGCAGTTCTTC	CASSLGRTAPYNEQFF
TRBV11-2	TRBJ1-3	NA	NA	TGTGCCAGCAGCCCTAGGACGGGGCCCTCTGGAAACACCATATATTTT	CASSPRTGPSGNTIYF
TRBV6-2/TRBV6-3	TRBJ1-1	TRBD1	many	TGTGCCAGCAGTTTCCTGACAGGGCTGAACACTGAAGCTTTCTTT	CASSFLTGLNTEAFF
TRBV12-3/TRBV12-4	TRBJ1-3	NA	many	TGTGCCAGCAGTTTATCGTCGTTTGGAAACACCATATATTTT	CASSLSSFGNTIYF
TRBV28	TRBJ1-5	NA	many	TGTGCCAGCAGTTCATCGCAGCCCCAGCATTTT	CASSSSQPQHF
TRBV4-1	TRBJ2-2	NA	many	TGCGCCAGCAGCCAAGGGCCCGGGGAGCTGTTTTTT	CASSQGPGELFF
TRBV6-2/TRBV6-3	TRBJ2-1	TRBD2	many	TGTGCCAGCAGTTTAACTAGCGGGAGGGACTACAATGAGCAGTTCTTC	CASSLTSGRDYNEQFF
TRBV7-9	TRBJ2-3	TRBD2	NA	TGTGCCAGCCTCCGGGGGGGCCCGTCAGATACGCAGTATTTT	CASLRGGPSDTQYF
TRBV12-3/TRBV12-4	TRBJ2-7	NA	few	TGTGCCAGCAGCGACCAGGGAAGCCGGCCCATCCACGAGCAGTACTTC	CASSDQGSRPIHEQYF
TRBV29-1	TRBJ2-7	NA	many	TGCAGCGTTGAAAAGGGCTCCCACGAGCAGTACTTC	CSVEKGSHEQYF
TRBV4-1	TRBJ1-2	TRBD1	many	TGCGCCAGCAGCCAAGACGGGACAGGGAGCTATGGCTACACCTTC	CASSQDGTGSYGYTF
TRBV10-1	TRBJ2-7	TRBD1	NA	TGCGCCAGGACTAGGGGGACAGGGGACGACGAGCAGTACTTC	CARTRGTGDDEQYF
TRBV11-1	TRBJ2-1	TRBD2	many	TGTGCCAGCAGCTTGTGGACTAGCGGGGCAAACCTCAGCTCCTACAATGAGCAGTTCTTC	CASSLWTSGANLSSYNEQFF
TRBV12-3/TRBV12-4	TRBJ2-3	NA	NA	TGTGCCAGCAGTTTGTTGTCTAGCACAGATACGCAGTATTTT	CASSLLSSTDTQYF
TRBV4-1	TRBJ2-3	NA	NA	TGCGCCAGCAGCCAAGGCGTAGATACGCAGTATTTT	CASSQGVDTQYF
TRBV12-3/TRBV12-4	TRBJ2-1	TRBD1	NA	TGTACCAGCAGTTATCCGGGACAGGGATTTTTTAGATCCTACAATGAGCAGTTCTTC	CTSSYPGQGFFRSYNEQFF
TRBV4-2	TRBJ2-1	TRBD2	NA	TGTGCCAGCAGCCAAGGGATGGGGGGGGAAGTCGATGAGCAGTTCTTC	CASSQGMGGEVDEQFF
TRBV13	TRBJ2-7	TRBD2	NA	TGTGCCAGCGGGGAGGGCCAAAACGAGCAGTACTTC	CASGEGQNEQYF
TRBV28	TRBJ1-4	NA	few	TGTGCCAGCAGCTCGGGGTATAATGAAAAACTGTTTTTT	CASSSGYNEKLFF
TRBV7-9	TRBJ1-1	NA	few	TGTGCCAGCAGCTTAGCTCAGTCGGGGGGCACTGAAGCTTTCTTT	CASSLAQSGGTEAFF
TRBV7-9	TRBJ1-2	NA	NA	TGTGCCAGCAGCTTGAGCCTCGCCCGTTCTAACTATGGCTACACCTTC	CASSLSLARSNYGYTF
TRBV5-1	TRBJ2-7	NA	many	TGCGCCAGCAGCTTGGAGGGCTACGAGCAGTACTTC	CASSLEGYEQYF
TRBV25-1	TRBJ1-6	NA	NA	TGTGCCAGCAGTGAAGGCAGGGAATTATATAATTCACCCCTCCACTTT	CASSEGRELYNSPLHF
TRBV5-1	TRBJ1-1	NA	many	TGCGCCAGCAGCTTGATGTCCGGGAACACTGAAGCTTTCTTT	CASSLMSGNTEAFF